This is a list of T cell receptor beta chains from one sample in a study of shared clonotypes between healthy human individuals. Libraries were prepared by immunoSEQ multiplex PCR; TCRdb keeps only in-frame clonotypes and omits some of them. The table lists around 2.1 million clones, approximately 94% of them singletons. Input material: naive CD4+ T cells sorted from blood. Receptors were obtained from a man younger than 35 in good health. Both conserved end residues are part of each CDR3. The D gene is left open where the match is weak. The size entry is marked missing in some rows and otherwise reads once, few, many or a size class.

j_call clone_size v_call d_call cdr3_aa cdr3_nt
TRBJ2-7 NA TRBV5-1 TRBD1 CASSHGQGLFGEQYF TGCGCCAGCAGCCATGGACAGGGGCTGTTTGGAGAGCAGTACTTC
TRBJ2-7 NA TRBV30 TRBD2 CAWDGQLTSGQTYEQYF TGTGCCTGGGACGGGCAACTTACTAGCGGTCAAACCTACGAGCAGTACTTC
TRBJ2-5 NA TRBV5-1 NA CASSLGAGHGLETQYF TGCGCCAGCAGCTTGGGGGCGGGCCACGGGCTAGAGACCCAGTACTTC
TRBJ1-5 NA TRBV2 TRBD1 CASRLEGARGSQHF TGTGCCAGCAGGTTAGAGGGGGCGCGAGGTTCCCAGCATTTT
TRBJ2-1 NA TRBV2 NA CASSDFSGYNEQFF TGTGCCAGCAGTGATTTTAGCGGTTACAATGAGCAGTTCTTC
TRBJ2-5 NA TRBV10-3 NA CAISESAKETQYF TGTGCCATCAGTGAGTCGGCAAAAGAGACCCAGTACTTC
TRBJ1-1 NA TRBV30 NA CAWSTGRNTEAFF TGTGCCTGGAGTACAGGGCGTAACACTGAAGCTTTCTTT
TRBJ2-7 NA TRBV9 NA CASSPTATEYEQYF TGTGCCAGCAGCCCCACCGCGACAGAATACGAGCAGTACTTC
TRBJ2-5 NA TRBV27 NA CASLQETQYF TGTGCCAGCTTACAAGAGACCCAGTACTTC
TRBJ2-7 NA TRBV10-3 NA CASVGVRETEQYF TGTGCCAGTGTTGGCGTCAGGGAAACCGAACAGTACTTC
TRBJ2-3 once TRBV9 TRBD1 CASSDGDRDFTDTQYF TGTGCCAGCAGCGACGGGGACAGGGATTTCACAGATACGCAGTATTTT
TRBJ2-7 NA TRBV7-2 TRBD2 CASSPSGKSYEQYF TGTGCCAGCAGCCCTAGCGGGAAATCTTACGAGCAGTACTTC
TRBJ1-5 NA TRBV10-3 NA CAISEFQGGGQPQHF TGTGCCATCAGTGAGTTCCAGGGCGGGGGCCAGCCCCAGCATTTT
TRBJ1-4 NA TRBV29-1 NA CSGTVNEKLFF TGCAGCGGGACAGTTAATGAAAAACTGTTTTTT
TRBJ2-7 NA TRBV19 TRBD1 CASSTHGTGSSYEQYF TGTGCCAGTAGTACACACGGGACAGGGAGCTCCTACGAGCAGTACTTC
TRBJ2-3 NA TRBV29-1 NA CSVDQVGADTQYF TGCAGCGTTGATCAGGTTGGTGCAGATACGCAGTATTTT
TRBJ1-5 NA TRBV4-2 NA CASSQGTDSNQPQHF TGTGCCAGCAGCCAGGGTACAGATAGCAATCAGCCCCAGCATTTT
TRBJ1-1 NA TRBV5-1 NA CASSLPASEAFF TGCGCCAGCAGCTTGCCGGCGTCTGAAGCTTTCTTT
TRBJ2-1 NA TRBV7-3 NA CASSLNVLTGQFF TGTGCCAGCAGCTTAAATGTCTTAACAGGCCAGTTCTTC
TRBJ2-5 NA TRBV2 NA CASTLNVGDLYF TGTGCCAGCACCCTCAATGTCGGTGATCTGTACTTC
TRBJ1-5 NA TRBV28 NA CASSFQGLSNQPQHF TGTGCCAGCAGTTTCCAGGGGCTTAGCAATCAGCCCCAGCATTTT
TRBJ2-7 NA TRBV21-1 NA CASSKAKGRGYEQYF TGTGCCAGCAGCAAAGCCAAGGGGCGGGGCTACGAGCAGTACTTC
TRBJ1-4 NA TRBV10-3 TRBD1 CAISERDSEKLFF TGTGCCATCAGTGAAAGGGACAGCGAAAAACTGTTTTTT
TRBJ2-5 NA TRBV13 NA CASSLGGNAPQETQYF TGTGCCAGCAGCTTAGGTGGAAACGCCCCGCAAGAGACCCAGTACTTC
TRBJ2-5 NA TRBV5-1 NA CASQGTPQETQYF TGCGCCAGCCAAGGGACACCTCAAGAGACCCAGTACTTC
TRBJ2-7 NA TRBV27 TRBD2 CASSLRTSGGAKHYEQYF TGTGCCAGCAGTTTACGGACTAGCGGGGGGGCGAAACACTACGAGCAGTACTTC
TRBJ1-6 NA TRBV7-6 TRBD1 CASRWGQGVNSPLHF TGTGCCAGCAGGTGGGGACAGGGGGTGAATTCACCCCTCCACTTT
TRBJ2-7 once TRBV6-5 NA CASSYSGRSEQYF TGTGCCAGCAGTTACTCGGGGCGGAGCGAGCAGTACTTC
TRBJ1-5 NA TRBV28 NA CASQQLHSNQPQHF TGTGCCAGTCAGCAGTTGCATAGCAATCAGCCCCAGCATTTT
TRBJ2-7 NA TRBV9 NA CARWIMGAYEQYF TGTGCCAGGTGGATTATGGGGGCCTACGAGCAGTACTTC
TRBJ2-1 NA TRBV10-3 NA CAISEDPAAYNEQFF TGTGCCATCAGTGAAGACCCAGCGGCTTACAATGAGCAGTTCTTC
TRBJ2-3 NA TRBV28 NA CASSLVGNTQYF TGTGCCAGCAGTTTAGTGGGTAATACGCAGTATTTT
TRBJ2-2 NA TRBV11-2 TRBD2 CASTFPQGGTGELFF TGTGCCAGCACTTTCCCCCAGGGAGGGACCGGGGAGCTGTTTTTT
TRBJ1-1 NA TRBV28 NA CASSWQGRGNTEAFF TGTGCCAGCAGTTGGCAGGGGAGGGGGAACACTGAAGCTTTCTTT
TRBJ1-2 NA TRBV7-9 NA CASSLPAARYYGYTF TGTGCCAGCAGCTTACCGGCAGCCAGATACTATGGCTACACCTTC
TRBJ1-1 NA TRBV28 NA CASSPSAAEAFF TGTGCCAGCAGTCCCTCGGCTGCTGAAGCTTTCTTT